This T cell receptor beta chain comes out of a study of T cell changes during pregnancy in multiple sclerosis (dated by TCRdb to the late 2010s). General notes on the study: The study examined how the T cell repertoire changed over the course of pregnancy in women with multiple sclerosis.

Library prep was done by the immunoSEQ multiplex PCR assay. TCRdb limited this immuneACCESS table to in-frame rearrangements with V and J called. A share of clones is missing; checked studies link under half to unresolved V genes, and the rest is unexplained. This sample comprises around 56,000 clones, 90% of them detected only once. Less than 2.5% of the sample is in the top ten clones. Comment on this clone: The target of this receptor is not known. Per-nucleotide qualities are absent, and no much larger clonotype sits a single base away.

Including cysteine and phenylalanine, the CDR3 has 15 amino acids. The sequence is cut down to CDR3 DNA, 45 bases in frame from base 1. This TCR was recovered from a female donor in good health, enrolled as a control in a pregnancy study. Here the chain combines TRBV21-1 and TRBJ2-7; the DNA was not compared with TRBD2, the D call given in the table. TRBV21-1 is described as a pseudogene. This specimen was peripheral blood, taken in the first trimester of pregnancy. This receptor has the CDR3 CASSKRGGYLYEQYF. The sequenced DNA is TGTGCCAGCAGCAAGCGTGGAGGGTACCTCTACGAGCAGTACTTC.